This entry describes one T cell receptor beta chain. This clonotype has more than one count but fewer than ten. It lacks a known antigen. No quality values exist for individual bases; no much larger clone is one base distant. This entry is derived from a study of response to subunit inactivated influenza vaccine (dated by TCRdb to 2016 to 2019). Study-level background: To follow how T cells responded to a trivalent subunit inactivated influenza vaccine, the researchers relied on deep quantitative profiling of the T cell receptor repertoire.

What the authors observed across the whole study: According to the authors, only a limited number of new T cells may be recruited by each seasonal influenza vaccination.

Library construction relied on RT-PCR. The run used an Illumina HiSeq 2500. TCRdb ran its own pipeline on the public reads, namely fastp trimming at Q25 and MiXCR clone calling, and kept in-frame beta chains. Entries that share a CDR3 protein sequence are merged under the most common genes and DNA. The sample records hundreds of thousands of distinct CDR3 sequences, approximately 14% of which are singletons. 11% of the sample is held by the ten biggest clonotypes. The CDR3 starts with the cysteine, ends with the phenylalanine, and has 12 residues. The read is trimmed to its CDR3 DNA, 36 bases read in frame from base 1. The germline V gene yields MNHEY for CDR1 and SVGEGT for CDR2. V and J are truncated by 5 bases and 4 bases respectively, leaving an intervening sequence of 8 bases.

The specimen was PBMCs from blood, collected roughly 12 days after vaccination. The chain couples TRBV6-2 or TRBV6-3 to TRBJ1-2; the D gene is unclear. This clonotype was obtained from a man in his forties or fifties who received an inactivated influenza vaccine. Donor details come from another sample of the same person, matched by shared clones. Read as DNA, the sequence is TGTGCCAGCAGTGCCGGGATCTATGGCTACACCTTC. Its product reads: CASSAGIYGYTF.